This TCR beta chain originates from a study of radiotherapy plus CTLA-4 blockade in lung cancer. Across the whole study: Objective responses were observed in around a sixth of patients, and disease control was achieved by over 30%. Notes on the study in general: Clones of tumor-derived TCRs expanded in blood after radiotherapy plus ipilimumab.

TCRdb keeps only in-frame clones here, not all; method: immunoSEQ multiplex PCR. The table has approximately 69,000 clones, roughly 78% seen once. Lung cancer patients with chemo-refractory metastatic non-small-cell disease were given focal radiation plus CTLA-4 blockade with ipilimumab. This clone was seen a few times. The antigen is not known. At the DNA level, this CDR3 is encoded by other sequences in the same sample as well. The starting material was peripheral blood, obtained from a patient treated with radiotherapy plus ipilimumab. The receptor was isolated from a human donor with non-small cell lung cancer who had a complete response to radiotherapy plus ipilimumab.

CDR3 protein: CASSVASGGTDTQYF. In nucleotides, the CDR3 is TGTGCCAGCAGCGTAGCCAGCGGGGGAACAGATACGCAGTATTTT. The chain employs TRBV9 and TRBJ2-3; 8 bases match TRBD2. Germline V lookup: CDR1 SGDLS, CDR2 YYNGEE. The CDR3 contains 15 residues. Trimming cost V 0 bases and J 3 bases; bases outside gene matches: 3.